The clone carrying this T cell receptor (beta chain) has a count of ten or more. The antigen remains unidentified. This entry is derived from a study of identical twins. Findings and limits, study-wide: Findings came from cross-sectional statistics, without long-term follow-up of donors. Twins shared beta out-of-frame sequences in excess, but this excess was weaker. Twin-shared out-of-frame alpha sequences showed excess low generation probability. High-abundance cord blood beta clonotypes had fewer insertions; memory repertoires showed none.

CDR1 is WSHSY, CDR2 SAAADI, per germline. The CDR3 spans 12 residues. The V end was cut by 6 bases, the J end by 11 bases, with 14 bases between. One entry per CDR3 protein results from TCRdb running MiXCR on the 5' RACE reads. Here the sample spans 690,000 or so distinct CDR3 sequences, 5.5% to 7.5% being singletons. The sample comprised naive T cells sorted from blood. The rearrangement links TRBV10-2 to TRBJ2-1, with D possibly TRBD1 on 6 matching bases. This sequence originates from a man aged 18 to 29 in good health. The CDR3 here is CASRQTGFQQFF. The DNA for the CDR3 is TGCGCCAGCAGACAAACAGGGTTTCAGCAGTTCTTC.